The rows below give T cell receptor beta chains drawn from one sample of a study of vaccination effects on CD4 cells after COVID-19. Antigens for these TCRs are unknown. Using immunoSEQ multiplex PCR, the repertoire was profiled, and TCRdb retains in-frame clones only, with some absent. The sample carries approximately 15,000 clones, around 80% recorded once. Sequencing was performed on CD4+ T cells from PBMCs cultured with SARS-CoV-2 spike peptides, taken after COVID-19 vaccination. The receptors stem from a human donor who had a prior SARS-CoV-2 infection. CDR3s include the opening cysteine and the closing phenylalanine or tryptophan. The D gene is left open where the match is weak. Some rows mark clone size as missing; the rest say once, few, many or name a class of expanded clone.

few TRBJ1-4 15 . TRBV9 TGTGCCAGCAGCGTAGGCATAGCTACAAATGAAAAACTGTTTTTT CASSVGIATNEKLFF
once TRBJ1-5 15 . TRBV7-2 TGTGCCAGCAGCTTACACGGCAGTTTCAATCAGCCCCAGCATTTT CASSLHGSFNQPQHF
. TRBJ1-1 13 . TRBV19 TGTGCCAGTAGCGGACAAGTGAACACTGAAGCTTTCTTT CASSGQVNTEAFF
. TRBJ1-6 16 TRBD1 TRBV6-6 TGTGCCAGCAGTCCTCCGGGACAGACTTCTAATTCACCCCTCCACTTT CASSPPGQTSNSPLHF
. TRBJ2-2 13 . TRBV6-2/TRBV6-3 TGTGCCAGCAGTTACTCTTCCCGCGGGGAGCTGTTTTTT CASSYSSRGELFF
. TRBJ2-5 12 . TRBV10-3 TGTGCCATCCGGGGAGGACAAGAGACCCAGTACTTC CAIRGGQETQYF
. TRBJ2-7 14 . TRBV5-1 TGCGCCAGCAGCTTGGGCGTAGCTTACTACGAGCAGTACTTC CASSLGVAYYEQYF
. TRBJ1-2 15 TRBD1 TRBV27 TGTGCCAGCAGTTTATGGGACAGGACGAACTATGGCTACACCTTC CASSLWDRTNYGYTF
. TRBJ2-5 13 . TRBV6-5 TGTGCCAGTGCAAGCGTCTTTCAAGAGACCCAGTACTTC CASASVFQETQYF
. TRBJ2-1 16 . TRBV7-2 TGTGCCAGCAGCTTAGGCTGGCGCCAAACCTACAATGAGCAGTTCTTC CASSLGWRQTYNEQFF
few TRBJ2-5 14 . TRBV5-1 TGCGCCAGCAGCCCCATCGCCAGCCGGGAGACCCAGTACTTC CASSPIASRETQYF
. TRBJ2-7 15 . TRBV4-1 TGCGCCAGCAGCCAAGTTCCCTTTAGCTCCTACGAGCAGTACTTC CASSQVPFSSYEQYF
. TRBJ1-4 14 TRBD1 TRBV6-5 TGTGCCAGCAGTTCTGGACAGGGCACTGAAAAACTGTTTTTT CASSSGQGTEKLFF
once TRBJ2-3 14 . TRBV5-1 TGCGCCAGCAGCTTGGCCGTGGGGGTAGATACGCAGTATTTT CASSLAVGVDTQYF
. TRBJ2-1 13 TRBD2 TRBV7-2 TGTGCCAGCAGCGAAACGACTAGCGCAGTTGGCTTCTTC CASSETTSAVGFF
. TRBJ1-3 13 . TRBV7-2 TGTGCCAGCAGCCAAGTCTCTGGAAACACCATATATTTT CASSQVSGNTIYF
. TRBJ2-1 14 . TRBV18 TGTGCCAGCTCACTAACGGCCCCAAGGGGTGAGCAGTTCTTC CASSLTAPRGEQFF
. TRBJ2-1 15 . TRBV7-3 TGTGCCAGCAGCCTCTGGTTGGCAGGGGACAATGAGCAGTTCTTC CASSLWLAGDNEQFF
. TRBJ2-3 14 . TRBV4-2 TGTGCCAGCAGCCGCTGGGGGCAGACAGATACGCAGTATTTT CASSRWGQTDTQYF
once TRBJ2-5 17 TRBD2 TRBV5-1 TGCGCCAGCAGCTTGGGGGGACTAGCGGGAGGAAAAGAGACCCAGTACTTC CASSLGGLAGGKETQYF
. TRBJ2-7 13 . TRBV11-3 TGTGCCAGCAGCTTGTTCCGGGAGTACGAGCAGTACTTC CASSLFREYEQYF
. TRBJ2-3 14 . TRBV27 TGTGCCAGCCGTGGGTCGCCCCGACACGAAACGCAGTATTTT CASRGSPRHETQYF
. TRBJ1-6 15 . TRBV3-1/TRBV3-2 TGTGCCAGCAGCCAAGGGGTGTGGGGCAATTCACCCCTCCACTTT CASSQGVWGNSPLHF
. TRBJ2-5 15 . TRBV5-1 TGCGCCAGCAGCTTGGCCGGGACCTCGGGGGAGACCCAGTACTTC CASSLAGTSGETQYF
. TRBJ1-5 12 . TRBV3-1/TRBV3-2 TGTGCCAGCAGCCATAGCAATCAGCCCCAGCATTTT CASSHSNQPQHF
. TRBJ1-1 20 . TRBV4-1 TGCGCCAGCAGCCAAAGTCCCATTGTCCATAAGTCGGGGGGACGAACTGAAGCTTTCTTT CASSQSPIVHKSGGRTEAFF
. TRBJ2-7 12 . TRBV5-1 TGCGCCAGCAGTTATGACAGCTACGAGCAGTACTTC CASSYDSYEQYF
few TRBJ2-2 16 . TRBV9 TGTGCCAGCAGCTCAAGGCCGGGGATCAACACCGGGGAGCTGTTTTTT CASSSRPGINTGELFF
. TRBJ2-1 17 TRBD2 TRBV5-1 TGCGCCAGCCAGGCCGGTAGCGGGGGGGCTTCCTACAATGAGCAGTTCTTC CASQAGSGGASYNEQFF
few TRBJ1-3 16 . TRBV19 TGTGCCAGTAGTCTCGACCGTATCGGTTCTGGAAACACCATATATTTT CASSLDRIGSGNTIYF
. TRBJ2-7 15 . TRBV28 TGTGCCAGCAGTTTTTTTCAGGGCGTATCCTACGAGCAGTACTTC CASSFFQGVSYEQYF
. TRBJ1-6 14 TRBD1 TRBV11-1 TGTGCCAGCAGCTTACCAGGGGGCAATTCACCCCTCCACTTT CASSLPGGNSPLHF
. TRBJ1-4 14 TRBD1 TRBV30 TGTGCCTGGAGAGACAGGGGGTCTAATGAAAAACTGTTTTTT CAWRDRGSNEKLFF
. TRBJ2-5 14 . TRBV7-7 TGTGCTAGCAGCTCGACAGTATACGAAGAGACCCAGTACTTC CASSSTVYEETQYF
. TRBJ1-6 16 TRBD1 TRBV4-2 TGTGCCAGCAGCCCCGTCCGGGGACAGGGGGCGGTTTACCTCCACTTT CASSPVRGQGAVYLHF
. TRBJ2-7 14 . TRBV2 TGTGCCAGCAGTGAATCCTCCTTCTCCTACGAGCAGTACTTC CASSESSFSYEQYF
. TRBJ2-7 16 TRBD2 TRBV4-3 TGCGCCAGCAGCCATGGACTAGCGGGATCTCTGTACGAGCAGTACTTC CASSHGLAGSLYEQYF
. TRBJ1-5 15 TRBD1 TRBV4-1 TGCGCCAGCAGCCAAGCGGGACAGGGAAGACAGCCCCAGCATTTT CASSQAGQGRQPQHF
few TRBJ1-3 15 . TRBV15 TGTGCCACCAGCAGAGATCAAATGTCTGGAAACACCATATATTTT CATSRDQMSGNTIYF
. TRBJ2-7 14 . TRBV7-2 TGTGCCAGCAGCTTAGTATTAGCCTCCTACGAGCAGTACTTC CASSLVLASYEQYF
. TRBJ2-3 15 TRBD2 TRBV5-1 TGCGCCAGCAGCTTTCTAGCGGGGGCCACAGATACGCAGTATTTT CASSFLAGATDTQYF